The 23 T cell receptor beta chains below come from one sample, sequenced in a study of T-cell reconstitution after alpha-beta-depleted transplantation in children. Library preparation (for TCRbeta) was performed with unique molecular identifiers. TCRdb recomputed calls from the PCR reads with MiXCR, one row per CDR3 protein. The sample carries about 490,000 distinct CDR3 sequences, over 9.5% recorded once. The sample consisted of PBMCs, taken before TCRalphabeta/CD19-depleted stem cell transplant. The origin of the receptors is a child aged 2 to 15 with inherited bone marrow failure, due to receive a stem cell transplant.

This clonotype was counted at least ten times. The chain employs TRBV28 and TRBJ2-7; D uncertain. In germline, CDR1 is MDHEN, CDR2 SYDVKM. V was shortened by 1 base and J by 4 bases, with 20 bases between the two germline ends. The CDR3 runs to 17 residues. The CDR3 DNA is TGTGCCAGCAGTTTATTCATCGGGTTTAGGCGACGATACGAGCAGTACTTC. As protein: CASSLFIGFRRRYEQYF.

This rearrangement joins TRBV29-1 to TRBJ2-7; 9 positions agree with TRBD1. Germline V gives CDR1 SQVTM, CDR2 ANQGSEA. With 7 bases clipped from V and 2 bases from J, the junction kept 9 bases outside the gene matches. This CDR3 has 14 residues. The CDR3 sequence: CSARGTGIPYEQYF. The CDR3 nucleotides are TGCAGCGCCCGGGGGACAGGGATCCCCTACGAGCAGTACTTC.

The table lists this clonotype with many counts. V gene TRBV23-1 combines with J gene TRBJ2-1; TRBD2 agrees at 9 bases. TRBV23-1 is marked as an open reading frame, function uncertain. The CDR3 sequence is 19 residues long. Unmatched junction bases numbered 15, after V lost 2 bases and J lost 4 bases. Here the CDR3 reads CASSQPGTSLTLNYNEQFF. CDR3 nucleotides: TGCGCCAGCAGTCAACCAGGGACTAGCCTAACCCTTAATTACAATGAGCAGTTCTTC.

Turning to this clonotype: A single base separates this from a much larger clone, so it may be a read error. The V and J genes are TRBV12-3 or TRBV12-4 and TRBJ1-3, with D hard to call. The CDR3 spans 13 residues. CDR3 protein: CANSSHSGNTIYF. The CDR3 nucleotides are TGTGCCAACAGTTCCCACTCTGGAAACACCATATATTTT.

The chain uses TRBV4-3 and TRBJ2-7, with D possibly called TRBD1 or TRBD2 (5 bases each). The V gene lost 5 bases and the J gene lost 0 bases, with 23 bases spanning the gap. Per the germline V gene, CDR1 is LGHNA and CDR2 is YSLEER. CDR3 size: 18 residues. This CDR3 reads CASSSQGRDPAISYEQYF. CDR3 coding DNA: TGCGCCAGCAGCTCGCAAGGCCGGGACCCCGCGATCTCCTACGAGCAGTACTTC.

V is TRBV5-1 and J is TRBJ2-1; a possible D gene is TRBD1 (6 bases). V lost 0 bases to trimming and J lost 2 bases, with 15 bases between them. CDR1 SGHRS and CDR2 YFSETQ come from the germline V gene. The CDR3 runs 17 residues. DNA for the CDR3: TGCGCCAGCAGCTTGGTTGGGGGCCTAGCTGCCTACAATGAGCAGTTCTTC. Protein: CASSLVGGLAAYNEQFF. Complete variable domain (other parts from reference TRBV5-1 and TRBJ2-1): KAGVTQTPRYLIKTRGQQVTLSCSPISGHRSVSWYQQTPGQGLQFLFEYFSETQRNKGNFPGRFSGRQFSNSRSEMNVSTLELGDSALYLCASSLVGGLAAYNEQFFGPGTRLTVL.

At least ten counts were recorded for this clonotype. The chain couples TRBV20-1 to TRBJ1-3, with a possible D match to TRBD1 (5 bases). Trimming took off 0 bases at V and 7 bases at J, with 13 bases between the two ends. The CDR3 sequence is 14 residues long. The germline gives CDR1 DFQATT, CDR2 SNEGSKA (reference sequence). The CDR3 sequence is CSARDARGDNTIYF. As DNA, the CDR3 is TGCAGTGCTAGAGATGCCCGTGGGGACAACACCATATATTTT.

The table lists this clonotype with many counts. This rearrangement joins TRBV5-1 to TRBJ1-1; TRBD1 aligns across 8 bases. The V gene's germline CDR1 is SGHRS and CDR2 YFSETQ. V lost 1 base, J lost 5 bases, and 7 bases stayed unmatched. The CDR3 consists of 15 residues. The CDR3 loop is CASSLQPGGYTEAFF. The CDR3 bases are TGCGCCAGCAGCTTGCAGCCAGGGGGCTATACTGAAGCTTTCTTT. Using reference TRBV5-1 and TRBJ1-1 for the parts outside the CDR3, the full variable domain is KAGVTQTPRYLIKTRGQQVTLSCSPISGHRSVSWYQQTPGQGLQFLFEYFSETQRNKGNFPGRFSGRQFSNSRSEMNVSTLELGDSALYLCASSLQPGGYTEAFFGQGTRLTVV.

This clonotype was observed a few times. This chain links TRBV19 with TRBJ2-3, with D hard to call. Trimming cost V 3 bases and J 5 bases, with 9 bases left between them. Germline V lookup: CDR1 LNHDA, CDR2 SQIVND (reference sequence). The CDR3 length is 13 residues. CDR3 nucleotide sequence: TGTGCCAGTAGTATTTGGGCTGGAGATACGCAGTATTTT. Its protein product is CASSIWAGDTQYF.

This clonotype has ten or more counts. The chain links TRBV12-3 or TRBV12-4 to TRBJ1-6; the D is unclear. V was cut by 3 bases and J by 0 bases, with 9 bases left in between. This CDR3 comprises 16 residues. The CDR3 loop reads CASSFSWSSYNSPLHF. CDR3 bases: TGTGCCAGCAGTTTCTCGTGGAGCTCCTATAATTCACCCCTCCACTTT.

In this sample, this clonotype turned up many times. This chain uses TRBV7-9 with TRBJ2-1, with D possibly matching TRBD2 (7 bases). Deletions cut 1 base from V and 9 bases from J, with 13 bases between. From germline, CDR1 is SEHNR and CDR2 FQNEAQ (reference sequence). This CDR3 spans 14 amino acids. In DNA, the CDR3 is TGTGCCAGCAGCTTAGGACCGGGGGGCGGTGAGCAGTTCTTC. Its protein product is CASSLGPGGGEQFF.

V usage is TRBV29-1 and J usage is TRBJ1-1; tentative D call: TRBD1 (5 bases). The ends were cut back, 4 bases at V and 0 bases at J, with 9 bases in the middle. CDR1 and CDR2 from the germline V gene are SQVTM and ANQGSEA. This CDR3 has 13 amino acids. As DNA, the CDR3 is TGCAGCGTTGGTACAGGAGTGAACACTGAAGCTTTCTTT. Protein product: CSVGTGVNTEAFF.

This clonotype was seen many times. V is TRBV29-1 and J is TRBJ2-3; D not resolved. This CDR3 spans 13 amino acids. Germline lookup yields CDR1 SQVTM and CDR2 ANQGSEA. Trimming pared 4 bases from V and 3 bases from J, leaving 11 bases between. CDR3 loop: CSVAPFGTDTQYF. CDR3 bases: TGCAGCGTTGCACCTTTCGGTACAGATACGCAGTATTTT.

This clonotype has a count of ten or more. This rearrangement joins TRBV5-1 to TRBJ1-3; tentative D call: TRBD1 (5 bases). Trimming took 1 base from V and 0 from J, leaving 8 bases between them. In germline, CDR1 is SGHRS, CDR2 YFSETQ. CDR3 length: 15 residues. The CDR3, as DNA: TGCGCCAGCAGCTTGTTGCAGGGCTCTGGAAACACCATATATTTT. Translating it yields CASSLLQGSGNTIYF.

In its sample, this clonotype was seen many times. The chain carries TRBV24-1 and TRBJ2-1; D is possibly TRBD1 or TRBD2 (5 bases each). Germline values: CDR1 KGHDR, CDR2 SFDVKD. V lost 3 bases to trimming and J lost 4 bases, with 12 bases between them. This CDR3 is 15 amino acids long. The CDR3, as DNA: TGTGCCACCAGTGATGAGGGGTCAGGATACAATGAGCAGTTCTTC. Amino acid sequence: CATSDEGSGYNEQFF.

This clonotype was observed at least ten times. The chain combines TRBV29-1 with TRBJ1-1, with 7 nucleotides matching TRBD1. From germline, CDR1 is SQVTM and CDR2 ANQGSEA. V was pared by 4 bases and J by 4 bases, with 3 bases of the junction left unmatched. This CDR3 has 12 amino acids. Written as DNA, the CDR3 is TGCAGCGTTGGGGACAGCCGCACTGAAGCTTTCTTT. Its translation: CSVGDSRTEAFF.

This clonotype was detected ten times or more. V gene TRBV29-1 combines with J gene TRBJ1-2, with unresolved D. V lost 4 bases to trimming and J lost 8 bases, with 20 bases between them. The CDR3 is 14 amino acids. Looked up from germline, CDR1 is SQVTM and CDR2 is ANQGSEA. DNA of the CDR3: TGCAGCGTTGTTCTTGGACGGATCCCCGGGGGCTACACCTTC. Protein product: CSVVLGRIPGGYTF.

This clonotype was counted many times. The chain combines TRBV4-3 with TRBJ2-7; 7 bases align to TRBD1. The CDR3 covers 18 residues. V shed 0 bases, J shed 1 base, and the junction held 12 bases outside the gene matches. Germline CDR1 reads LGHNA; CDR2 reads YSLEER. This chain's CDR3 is CASSQDSVQGKNSYEQYF. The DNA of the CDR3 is TGCGCCAGCAGCCAAGATTCAGTACAGGGGAAAAATTCCTACGAGCAGTACTTC.

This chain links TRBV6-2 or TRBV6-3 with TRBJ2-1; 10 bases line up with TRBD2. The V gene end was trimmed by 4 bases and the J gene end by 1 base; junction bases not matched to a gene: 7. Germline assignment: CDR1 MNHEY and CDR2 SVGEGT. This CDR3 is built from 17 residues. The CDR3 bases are TGTGCCAGCAGTTTACTACTAGCGGGGCTTTCCTACAATGAGCAGTTCTTC. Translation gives CASSLLLAGLSYNEQFF.

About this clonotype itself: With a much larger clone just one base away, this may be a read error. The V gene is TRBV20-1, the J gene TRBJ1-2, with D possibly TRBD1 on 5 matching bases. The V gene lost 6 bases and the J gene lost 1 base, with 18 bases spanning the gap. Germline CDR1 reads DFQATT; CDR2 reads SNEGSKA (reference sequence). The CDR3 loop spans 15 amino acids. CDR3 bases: TGCAGTGCCGACCCCATAGGGGAGGTTAACTATGGCTACACCTTC. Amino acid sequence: CSADPIGEVNYGYTF.

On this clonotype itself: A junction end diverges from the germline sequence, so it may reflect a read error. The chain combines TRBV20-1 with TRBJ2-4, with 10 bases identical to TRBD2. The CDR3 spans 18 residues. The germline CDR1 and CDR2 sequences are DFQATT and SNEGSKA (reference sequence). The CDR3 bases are TGCAGTGCTGCCCCCTCAGCGGGAGGGGGAATAGCCAAAGACATTCAGTACTTC. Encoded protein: CSAAPSAGGGIAKDIQYF.

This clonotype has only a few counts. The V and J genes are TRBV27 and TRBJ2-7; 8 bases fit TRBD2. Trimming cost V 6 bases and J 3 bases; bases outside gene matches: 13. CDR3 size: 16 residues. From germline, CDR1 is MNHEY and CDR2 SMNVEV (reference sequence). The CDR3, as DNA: TGTGCCAGCAGCTCATTGGGTAGCGGGAAGAACTACGAGCAGTACTTC. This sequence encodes CASSSLGSGKNYEQYF.

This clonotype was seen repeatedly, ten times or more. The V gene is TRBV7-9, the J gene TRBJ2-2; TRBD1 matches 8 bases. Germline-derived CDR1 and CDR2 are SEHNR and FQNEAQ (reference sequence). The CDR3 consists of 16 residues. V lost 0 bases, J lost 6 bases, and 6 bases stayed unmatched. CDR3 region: CASSLAFGQGSGELFF. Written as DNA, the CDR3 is TGTGCCAGCAGCTTAGCGTTCGGACAGGGATCCGGGGAGCTGTTTTTT.